Presented here are 3 T cell receptor beta chains from one specimen sequenced in a study of OX40 agonist ivuxolimab in advanced cancers. Sequencing used immunoSEQ multiplex PCR; TCRdb keeps in-frame clones, though not all of them. The sample records about 96,000 clones, 84% being singletons. Sample: CD4+ or CD8+ T cells sorted from blood, taken in a trial of the OX40 agonist ivuxolimab. The source of these receptors is an adult with an advanced solid tumor such as melanoma, head and neck, liver or kidney cancer.

As DNA, the CDR3 is TGTGCCAGCTCACCCGGGACTAGCAAGACAGATACGCAGTATTTT. Amino acid sequence: CASSPGTSKTDTQYF. The V call is TRBV18, the J call TRBJ2-3, with TRBD2 identical over 9 bases. This CDR3 region has 15 residues. Trimming cost V 3 bases and J 3 bases; bases outside gene matches: 4. CDR1 and CDR2 from the germline V gene are KGHSH and LQKENI. Supplemented by reference TRBV18 and TRBJ2-3, the full variable domain reads NAGVMQNPRHLVRRRGQEARLRCSPMKGHSHVYWYRQLPEEGLKFMVYLQKENIIDESGMPKERFSAEFPKEGPSILRIQQVVRGDSAAYFCASSPGTSKTDTQYFGPGTRLTVL.

V and J are TRBV11-3 and TRBJ1-1, with D possibly matching TRBD1 (6 bases). CDR1 is SGHNT and CDR2 is YENEEA in the germline V gene. The CDR3 contains 14 residues. V lost 1 base and J 7 bases, leaving 13 bases between the germline ends. In DNA form, the CDR3 reads TGTGCCAGCAGCTTAGGAACAGGGAGAGGTGAAGCTTTCTTT. It codes for CASSLGTGRGEAFF.

The sample holds many counts of this clone. The V and J genes are TRBV29-1 and TRBJ1-4, with D tentatively TRBD1 (6 bases). The CDR3 is 16 amino acids. CDR1 is SQVTM, CDR2 ANQGSEA, per germline. V lost 1 base and J 1 base, leaving 13 bases between the germline ends. CDR3 loop: CSVEVTGAGTNEKLFF. In DNA, the CDR3 is TGCAGCGTTGAAGTCACGGGGGCTGGAACTAATGAAAAACTGTTTTTT.